These T cell receptor beta chains were read from a single sample in a study of blood T cell dynamics during melanoma immunotherapy. Sequencing used immunoSEQ multiplex PCR; TCRdb keeps in-frame clones, though not all of them. The sample lists 15,000 or so clones, about 95% occurring once. The source material was effector memory CD8+ T cells from blood, sampled from a patient treated with checkpoint blockade. The receptors originated from a human donor with melanoma. The CDR3 runs from the conserved cysteine through the conserved F or W. A D gene is named only where the DNA matches it firmly. For some rows the clone size is stated as once, few or many, or as a class when expanded; others skip it.

clone_size j_call cdr3_length v_call d_call cdr3_aa cdr3_nt
once TRBJ2-3 16 TRBV4-2 - CASSPRAGASTDTQYF TGTGCCAGCAGCCCTCGGGCAGGGGCTAGCACAGATACGCAGTATTTT
few TRBJ1-2 14 TRBV7-9 - CASSPSTEFWGYTF TGTGCCAGCAGCCCCTCGACAGAGTTCTGGGGCTACACCTTC
- TRBJ2-3 17 TRBV11-2 - CASSLRFPGREGDTQYF TGTGCCAGCAGCTTACGATTTCCCGGAAGAGAGGGAGATACGCAGTATTTT
once TRBJ2-5 12 TRBV5-6 - CASSLFGGPQYF TGTGCCAGCAGCTTGTTCGGGGGTCCCCAGTACTTC
- TRBJ1-6 17 TRBV10-3 TRBD1 CAISESSQGARNSPLHF TGTGCCATCAGTGAGTCGAGTCAGGGGGCCCGTAATTCACCCCTCCACTTT
- TRBJ2-1 16 TRBV7-3 TRBD2 CASSLASGRFINEQFF TGTGCCAGCAGCCTAGCGAGCGGGAGATTCATCAATGAGCAGTTCTTC
- TRBJ2-2 15 TRBV9 TRBD2 CASRTSGSSTGELFF TGTGCCAGCAGGACTAGCGGGAGTAGTACCGGGGAGCTGTTTTTT
- TRBJ1-2 13 TRBV5-4 - CASSLGQGHGYTF TGTGCCAGCAGCTTAGGGCAGGGCCATGGCTACACCTTC
once TRBJ2-7 15 TRBV28 TRBD1 CASKTLGTGSHEQYF TGTGCCAGCAAAACCCTTGGGACAGGGAGCCACGAGCAGTACTTC
- TRBJ2-3 15 TRBV28 TRBD2 CASNGLAGLTDTQYF TGTGCCAGCAACGGACTAGCGGGCCTCACAGATACGCAGTATTTT
- TRBJ2-2 16 TRBV7-9 TRBD2 CASSPPSGRGTGELFF TGTGCCAGCAGCCCTCCCAGCGGGAGGGGCACCGGGGAGCTGTTTTTT
- TRBJ2-1 12 TRBV7-3 - CASSPGYNEQFF TGTGCCAGCAGCCCTGGGTACAATGAGCAGTTCTTC
- TRBJ2-3 13 TRBV18 - CASSPGTRDTQYF TGTGCCAGCTCACCAGGTACTAGGGATACGCAGTATTTT
- TRBJ1-2 12 TRBV12-5 - CASGLVGYGYTF TGTGCTAGTGGTTTGGTCGGGTATGGCTACACCTTC
- TRBJ2-1 14 TRBV7-2 - CASSPTQDHNEQFF TGTGCCAGCAGCCCAACACAGGACCACAATGAGCAGTTCTTC
- TRBJ2-7 13 TRBV5-4 TRBD1 CASSDRQGGEQYF TGTGCCAGCAGCGATCGACAGGGCGGGGAGCAGTACTTC